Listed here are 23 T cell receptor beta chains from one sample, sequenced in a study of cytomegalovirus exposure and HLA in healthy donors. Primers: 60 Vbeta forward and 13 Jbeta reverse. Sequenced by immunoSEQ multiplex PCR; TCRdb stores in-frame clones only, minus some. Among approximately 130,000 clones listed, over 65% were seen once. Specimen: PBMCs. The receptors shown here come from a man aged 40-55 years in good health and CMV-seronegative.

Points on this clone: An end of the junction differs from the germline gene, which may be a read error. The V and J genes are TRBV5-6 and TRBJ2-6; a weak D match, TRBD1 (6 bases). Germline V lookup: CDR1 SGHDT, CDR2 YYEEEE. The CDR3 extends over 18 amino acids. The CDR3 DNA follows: TGTGCCGGCAGGGCCCGGGACATTCTAAGTTCTGGGGCCAACGTCCTGACTTTC. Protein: CAGRARDILSSGANVLTF.

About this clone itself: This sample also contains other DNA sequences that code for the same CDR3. CDR3 amino acids: CASSPRPTDTQYF. The CDR3 coding sequence is TGTGCCAGCAGTCCCAGGCCCACAGATACGCAGTATTTT. The genes are TRBV28 and TRBJ2-3; D remains ambiguous. The germline CDR1 and CDR2 sequences are MDHEN and SYDVKM. Trimming took 5 bases from V and 2 from J, leaving 8 bases between them. This CDR3 has 13 amino acids.

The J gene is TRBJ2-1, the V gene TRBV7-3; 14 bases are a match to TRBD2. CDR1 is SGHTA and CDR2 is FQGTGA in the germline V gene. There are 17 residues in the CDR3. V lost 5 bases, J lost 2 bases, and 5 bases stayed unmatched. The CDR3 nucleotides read TGTGCCAGCAGCACGGGACTAGCGGGAGAAGCCTACAATGAGCAGTTCTTC. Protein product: CASSTGLAGEAYNEQFF. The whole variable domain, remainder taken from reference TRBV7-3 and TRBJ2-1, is GAGVSQTPSNKVTEKGKYVELRCDPISGHTALYWYRQSLGQGPEFLIYFQGTGAADDSGLPNDRFFAVRPEGSVSTLKIQRTERGDSAVYLCASSTGLAGEAYNEQFFGPGTRLTVL.

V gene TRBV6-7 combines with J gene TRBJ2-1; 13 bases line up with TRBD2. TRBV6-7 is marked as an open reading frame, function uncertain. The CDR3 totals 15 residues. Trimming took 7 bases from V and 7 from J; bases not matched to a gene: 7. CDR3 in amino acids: CASTTGTSGKNEQFF. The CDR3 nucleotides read TGTGCCAGCACCACCGGGACTAGCGGGAAAAATGAGCAGTTCTTC.

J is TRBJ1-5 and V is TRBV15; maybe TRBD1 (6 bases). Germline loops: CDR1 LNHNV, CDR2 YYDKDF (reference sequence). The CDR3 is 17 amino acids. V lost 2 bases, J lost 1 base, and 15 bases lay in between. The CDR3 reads CATSRSGRGASNQPQHF. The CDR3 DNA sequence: TGTGCCACCAGCAGATCAGGCCGGGGGGCGAGCAATCAGCCCCAGCATTTT.

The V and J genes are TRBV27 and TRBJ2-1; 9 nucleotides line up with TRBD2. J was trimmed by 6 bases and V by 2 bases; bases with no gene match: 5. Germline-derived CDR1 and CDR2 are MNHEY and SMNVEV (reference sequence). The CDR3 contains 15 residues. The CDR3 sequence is CASSLGGGAPNEQFF. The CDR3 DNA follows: TGTGCCAGCAGTTTAGGCGGGGGGGCCCCCAATGAGCAGTTCTTC.

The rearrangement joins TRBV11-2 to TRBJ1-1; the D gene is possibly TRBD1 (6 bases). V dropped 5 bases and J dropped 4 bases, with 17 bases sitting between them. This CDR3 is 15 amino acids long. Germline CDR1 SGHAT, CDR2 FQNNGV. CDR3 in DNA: TGTGCCAGCAGCCCCATCGGGGGGCTCGGCACTGAAGCTTTCTTT. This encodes CASSPIGGLGTEAFF.

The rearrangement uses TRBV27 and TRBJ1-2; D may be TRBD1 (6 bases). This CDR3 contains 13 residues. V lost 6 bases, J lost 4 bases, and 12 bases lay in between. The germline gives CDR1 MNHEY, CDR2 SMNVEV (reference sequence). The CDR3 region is CASSQQGAYGYTF. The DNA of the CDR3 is TGTGCCAGCAGCCAACAGGGTGCCTATGGCTACACCTTC.

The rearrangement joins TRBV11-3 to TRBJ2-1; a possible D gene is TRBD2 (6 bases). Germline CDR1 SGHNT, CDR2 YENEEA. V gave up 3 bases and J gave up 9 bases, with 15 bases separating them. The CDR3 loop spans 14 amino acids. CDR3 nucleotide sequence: TGTGCCAGCAGCTTCGCGTCCGGGAGTCTTGAGCAGTTCTTC. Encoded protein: CASSFASGSLEQFF. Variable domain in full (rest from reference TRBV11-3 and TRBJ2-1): EAGVVQSPRYKIIEKKQPVAFWCNPISGHNTLYWYLQNLGQGPELLIRYENEEAVDDSQLPKDRFSAERLKGVDSTLKIQPAELGDSAVYLCASSFASGSLEQFFGPGTRLTVL.

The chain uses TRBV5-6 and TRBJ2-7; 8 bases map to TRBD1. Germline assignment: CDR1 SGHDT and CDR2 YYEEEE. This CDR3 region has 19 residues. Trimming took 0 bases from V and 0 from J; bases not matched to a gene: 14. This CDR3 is CASSLASWAGQGASYEQYF. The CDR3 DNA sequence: TGTGCCAGCAGCTTGGCATCGTGGGCGGGCCAGGGGGCCTCCTACGAGCAGTACTTC.

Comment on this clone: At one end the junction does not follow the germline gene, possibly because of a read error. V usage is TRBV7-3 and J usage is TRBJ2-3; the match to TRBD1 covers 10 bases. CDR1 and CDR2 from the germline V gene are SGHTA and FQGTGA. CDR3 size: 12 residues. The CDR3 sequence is CASSSPGTGVNF. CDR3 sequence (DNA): TGTGCCAGCAGCTCCCCCGGGACAGGGGTAAATTTT.

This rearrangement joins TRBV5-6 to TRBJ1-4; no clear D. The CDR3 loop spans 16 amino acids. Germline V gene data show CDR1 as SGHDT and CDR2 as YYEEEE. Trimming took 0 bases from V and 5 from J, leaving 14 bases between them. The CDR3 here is CASSLAGGQNNEKLFF. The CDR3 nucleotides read TGTGCCAGCAGCTTGGCGGGAGGGCAGAACAATGAAAAACTGTTTTTT.

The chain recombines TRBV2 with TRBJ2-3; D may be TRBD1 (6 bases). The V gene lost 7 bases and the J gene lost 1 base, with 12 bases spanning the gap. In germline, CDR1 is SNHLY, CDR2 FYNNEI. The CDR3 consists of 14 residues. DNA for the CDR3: TGTGCCAGCAAGACACAGGGTGGCACAGATACGCAGTATTTT. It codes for CASKTQGGTDTQYF.

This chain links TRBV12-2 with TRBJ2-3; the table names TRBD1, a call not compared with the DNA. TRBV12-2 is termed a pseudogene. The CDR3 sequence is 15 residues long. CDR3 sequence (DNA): TGTGCAAGTCGTCCCCGTGGGGGCTCCGCAGATACGCAGTATTTT. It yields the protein CASRPRGGSADTQYF.

As DNA, the CDR3 is TGCGCCAGCAGCTTGGGGGCCGGCGGGGGGCCCTTACCCTACGAGCAGTACTTC. It is translated as CASSLGAGGGPLPYEQYF. V and J are TRBV5-1 and TRBJ2-7, with 8 bases that match TRBD2. This CDR3 region has 18 residues. Germline CDR1 and CDR2: SGHRS and YFSETQ. After removal of 0 bases from V and 2 bases from J, the junction contained 13 bases not matched to a gene.

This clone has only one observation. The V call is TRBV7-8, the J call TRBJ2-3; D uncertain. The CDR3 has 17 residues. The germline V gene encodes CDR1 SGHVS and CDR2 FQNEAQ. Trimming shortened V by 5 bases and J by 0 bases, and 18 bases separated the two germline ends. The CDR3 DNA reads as TGTGCCAGCAGCCTCCCTGCTGACTTGGCGAGCACAGATACGCAGTATTTT. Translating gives CASSLPADLASTDTQYF.

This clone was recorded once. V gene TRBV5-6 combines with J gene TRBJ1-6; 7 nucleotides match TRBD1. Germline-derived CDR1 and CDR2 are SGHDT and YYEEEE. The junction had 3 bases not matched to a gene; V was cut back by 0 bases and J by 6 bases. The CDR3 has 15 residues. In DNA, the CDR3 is TGTGCCAGCAGCTTGGGGCGACAGGGTAATTCACCCCTCCACTTT. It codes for CASSLGRQGNSPLHF. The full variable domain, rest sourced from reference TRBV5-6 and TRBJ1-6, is DAGVTQSPTHLIKTRGQQVTLRCSPKSGHDTVSWYQQALGQGPQFIFQYYEEEERQRGNFPDRFSGHQFPNYSSELNVNALLLGDSALYLCASSLGRQGNSPLHFGNGTRLTVT.

The CDR3: CASSLGQNEAFF. The CDR3 DNA reads as TGTGCCAGCAGCTTAGGCCAGAACGAAGCTTTCTTT. This chain joins TRBV7-9 and TRBJ1-1; no clear D gene. The V end was cut by 1 base, the J end by 8 bases, with 8 bases between. The V gene's germline CDR1 is SEHNR and CDR2 FQNEAQ (reference sequence). The length of the CDR3 is 12 residues. Filled out from reference TRBV7-9 and TRBJ1-1, the complete variable domain reads DTGVSQNPRHKITKRGQNVTFRCDPISEHNRLYWYRQTLGQGPEFLTYFQNEAQLEKSRLLSDRFSAERPKGSFSTLEIQRTEQGDSAMYLCASSLGQNEAFFGQGTRLTVV.

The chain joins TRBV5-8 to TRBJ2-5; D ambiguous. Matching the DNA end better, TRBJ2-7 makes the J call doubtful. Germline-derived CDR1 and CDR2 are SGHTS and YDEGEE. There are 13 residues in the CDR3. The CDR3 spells CASTAGISYEQYF. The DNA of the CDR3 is TGTGCCAGCACTGCAGGAATCTCCTACGAGCAGTACTTC.

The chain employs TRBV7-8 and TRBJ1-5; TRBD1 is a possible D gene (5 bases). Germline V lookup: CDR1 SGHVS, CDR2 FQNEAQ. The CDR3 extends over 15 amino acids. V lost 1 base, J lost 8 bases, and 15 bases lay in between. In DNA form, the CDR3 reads TGTGCCAGCAGCTTAGTCGCGGGGGAGAGTGAGCCCCAGCATTTT. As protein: CASSLVAGESEPQHF.

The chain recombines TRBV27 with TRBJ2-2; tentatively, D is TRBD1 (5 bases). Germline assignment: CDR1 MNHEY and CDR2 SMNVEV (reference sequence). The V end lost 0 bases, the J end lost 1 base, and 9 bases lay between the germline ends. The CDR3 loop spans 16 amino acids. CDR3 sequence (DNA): TGTGCCAGCAGTTTATCCAGCCAGGGGAACACCGGGGAGCTGTTTTTT. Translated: CASSLSSQGNTGELFF.

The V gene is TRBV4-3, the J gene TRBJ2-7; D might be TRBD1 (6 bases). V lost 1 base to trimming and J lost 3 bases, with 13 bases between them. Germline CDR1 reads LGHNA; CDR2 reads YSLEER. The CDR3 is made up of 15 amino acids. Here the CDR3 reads CASSQGGRGDYEQYF. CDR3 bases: TGCGCCAGCAGCCAAGGGGGCAGGGGAGACTACGAGCAGTACTTC.

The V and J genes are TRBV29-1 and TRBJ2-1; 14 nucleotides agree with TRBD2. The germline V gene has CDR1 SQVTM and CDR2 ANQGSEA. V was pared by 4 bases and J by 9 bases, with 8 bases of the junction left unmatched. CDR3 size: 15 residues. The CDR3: CSVAGTSGRWAEQFF. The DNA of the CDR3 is TGCAGCGTTGCAGGGACTAGCGGGAGATGGGCTGAGCAGTTCTTC.